Listed below are T cell receptor beta chains from one sample, sequenced in a study of blood T cell repertoires in COVID-19. Some clones are missing from TCRdb's copy, which holds only in-frame ones; the method was immunoSEQ multiplex PCR. Among 200,000 to 300,000 clones listed, around 88% were seen once. What was sequenced was PBMCs or T cells enriched from blood (not recorded which). The receptors derive from a woman aged 40 to 49 with acute COVID-19. Each CDR3 is given with its conserved first and last residue. The D gene is left open where the match is weak. Rows may omit the clone size; those that give it use once, few, many or a size class.

d_gene,j_gene,v_gene,len,abundance,CDR3nt,CDR3aa
TRBD2,TRBJ2-4,TRBV7-9,18,NA,TGTGCCAGCAGCTTAGGTCCCCTACTAGCGGGGGACAAAAACATTCAGTACTTC,CASSLGPLLAGDKNIQYF
TRBD1,TRBJ2-2,TRBV24-1,16,NA,TGTGCCACCAGTGATTTAGGCAGGGGGCGAACCGGGGAGCTGTTTTTT,CATSDLGRGRTGELFF
TRBD1,TRBJ2-3,TRBV28,16,NA,TGTGCCAACCAGTTGACAGGGATCCTACGGACAGATACGCAGTATTTT,CANQLTGILRTDTQYF
NA,TRBJ1-6,TRBV12-3/TRBV12-4,13,NA,TGTGCCAGCAGTTTAAGTCAGAATTCACCCCTCCACTTT,CASSLSQNSPLHF
TRBD2,TRBJ2-1,TRBV11-3,15,NA,TGTGCCAGCAGCCCCGGGAGGGCCTTCTACAATGAGCAGTTCTTC,CASSPGRAFYNEQFF
TRBD1,TRBJ2-2,TRBV5-1,14,NA,TGCGCCAGCAGTAGACAGGGTGAAACCGGGGAGCTGTTTTTT,CASSRQGETGELFF
TRBD2,TRBJ2-4,TRBV27,15,NA,TGTGCCAGCAGTTTTACCGGGACTAAGCGGAACATTCAGTACTTC,CASSFTGTKRNIQYF
NA,TRBJ2-7,TRBV20-1,11,NA,TGCAGTGCTGTGACTAGCTACGAGCAGTACTTC,CSAVTSYEQYF
TRBD2,TRBJ2-5,TRBV7-7,17,NA,TGTGCTAGCAGCGAGGGGACTAGCGGGAGGATCGGGGAGACCCAGTACTTC,CASSEGTSGRIGETQYF
TRBD2,TRBJ2-7,TRBV7-9,15,NA,TGTGCCAGCAGCAGACTAGCGGGAGGACCCTACGAGCAGTACTTC,CASSRLAGGPYEQYF
TRBD2,TRBJ2-5,TRBV19,12,NA,TGTGCCAGTAGAGCGGGAGGGGAGACCCAGTACTTC,CASRAGGETQYF
TRBD2,TRBJ2-7,TRBV7-3,17,NA,TGTGCCAGCAGCCCACGAAGTACGTTGGGACTAGCGGGCGAGCAGTACTTC,CASSPRSTLGLAGEQYF
NA,TRBJ2-2,TRBV19,13,NA,TGTGCCAGTGGGGCAGCGAACACCGGGGAGCTGTTTTTT,CASGAANTGELFF
TRBD1,TRBJ1-2,TRBV3-1/TRBV3-2,14,NA,TGTGCCAGCAGCCAAGGGACAGGGTCCAAAGGCTACACCTTC,CASSQGTGSKGYTF
NA,TRBJ2-7,TRBV7-3,15,NA,TGTGCCAGCAGCTCCCTTGGGGGCGGTGGTGGCGAGCAGTACTTC,CASSSLGGGGGEQYF
TRBD1,TRBJ1-4,TRBV19,19,once,TGTGCCAGTAGTATGATCCGGACAGGGGGCGGGTCAACTAATGAAAAACTGTTTTTT,CASSMIRTGGGSTNEKLFF
NA,TRBJ2-7,TRBV7-3,18,once,TGTGCCAGCAGCCCGAAATCTAGCGGTCGGGACACAAACTACGAGCAGTACTTC,CASSPKSSGRDTNYEQYF
NA,TRBJ2-5,TRBV7-6,14,NA,TGTGCCAGCAGCTTAGCCGGGTCGGCAGAGACCCAGTACTTC,CASSLAGSAETQYF
TRBD2,TRBJ2-1,TRBV3-1/TRBV3-2,16,NA,TGTGCCAGCAGCCAAGATCTTCGACTAGCAAGCAATGAGCAGTTCTTC,CASSQDLRLASNEQFF
TRBD2,TRBJ2-5,TRBV29-1,13,NA,TGCAGCGTTTTATCAGCGGGACGTGAGACCCAGTACTTC,CSVLSAGRETQYF
NA,TRBJ1-6,TRBV7-2,16,NA,TGTGCCAGCAGCTTAGTAGGGAGGGCCTATAATTCACCCCTCCACTTT,CASSLVGRAYNSPLHF
TRBD2,TRBJ2-1,TRBV18,16,NA,TGTGCCAGCTCACCAATGAGCACTAGCGCCTTCAATGAGCAGTTCTTC,CASSPMSTSAFNEQFF
TRBD2,TRBJ2-1,TRBV5-1,16,NA,TGCGCCAGCAGCTCAGGACTAGCGGGAGGGTTGGATGAGCAGTTCTTC,CASSSGLAGGLDEQFF
NA,TRBJ2-1,TRBV2,15,NA,TGTGCCAGCGGGGACACAGATACCTCCTACAATGAGCAGTTCTTC,CASGDTDTSYNEQFF
NA,TRBJ2-4,TRBV7-9,15,NA,TGTGCCAGCAGCTTAGCAACGGGATCCAAAAACATTCAGTACTTC,CASSLATGSKNIQYF
TRBD2,TRBJ2-2,TRBV11-2,17,NA,TGTGCCAGCAGCTCGCACCATCGGGGGGTGAAGACCGGGGAGCTGTTTTTT,CASSSHHRGVKTGELFF
NA,TRBJ2-2,TRBV27,11,NA,TGTGCCAGCACGGGCACCGGGGAGCTGTTTTTT,CASTGTGELFF
TRBD2,TRBJ2-1,TRBV19,19,NA,TGTGCCAGTGCCACGGGCACTAGCGGGAGATTCAGCCCCTACAATGAGCAGTTCTTC,CASATGTSGRFSPYNEQFF
NA,TRBJ2-1,TRBV15,13,NA,TGTGCCACCAGCATGGGCATGCAGTATGAGCAGTTCTTC,CATSMGMQYEQFF
NA,TRBJ1-4,TRBV19,15,NA,TGTGCCAGTACCACAGGCTGGGCCCGAAATGAAAAACTGTTTTTT,CASTTGWARNEKLFF
TRBD2,TRBJ2-2,TRBV25-1,16,NA,TGTGCCAGCAGTGAAGGGACTAGCGGGGGCACCGGGGAGCTGTTTTTT,CASSEGTSGGTGELFF
NA,TRBJ1-5,TRBV6-5,11,NA,TGTGCCAGCAGTCTTAATCAGCCCCAGCATTTT,CASSLNQPQHF
TRBD1,TRBJ1-5,TRBV6-6,18,NA,TGTGCCAGCAGACGAACAGGGGGCGCTTGGAATAGCAATCAGCCCCAGCATTTT,CASRRTGGAWNSNQPQHF
NA,TRBJ2-1,TRBV3-1/TRBV3-2,14,few,TGTGCCAGCAGCCAAGAATGGGTAGCTGGTGAGCAGTTCTTC,CASSQEWVAGEQFF
NA,TRBJ2-1,TRBV29-1,15,NA,TGCAGCGTTGATTTTGTGGGAGGCTCCTACAATGAGCAGTTCTTC,CSVDFVGGSYNEQFF
NA,TRBJ1-2,TRBV6-6,13,NA,TGTGCCAGCAGTTACAGGGACTCCTATGGCTACACCTTC,CASSYRDSYGYTF